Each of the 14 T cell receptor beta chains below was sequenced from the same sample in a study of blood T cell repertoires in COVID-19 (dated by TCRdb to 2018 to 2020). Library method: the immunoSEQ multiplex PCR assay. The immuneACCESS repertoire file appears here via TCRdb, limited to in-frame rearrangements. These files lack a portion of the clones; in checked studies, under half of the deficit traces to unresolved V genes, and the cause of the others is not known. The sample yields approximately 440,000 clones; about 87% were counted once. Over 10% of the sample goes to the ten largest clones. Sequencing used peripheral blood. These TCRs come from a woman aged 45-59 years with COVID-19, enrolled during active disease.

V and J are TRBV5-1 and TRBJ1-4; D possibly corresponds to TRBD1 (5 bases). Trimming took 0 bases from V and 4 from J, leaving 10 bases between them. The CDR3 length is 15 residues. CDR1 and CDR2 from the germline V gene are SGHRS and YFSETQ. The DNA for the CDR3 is TGCGCCAGCAGCTTGGGATGGGGGGTTAATGAAAAACTGTTTTTT. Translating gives CASSLGWGVNEKLFF.

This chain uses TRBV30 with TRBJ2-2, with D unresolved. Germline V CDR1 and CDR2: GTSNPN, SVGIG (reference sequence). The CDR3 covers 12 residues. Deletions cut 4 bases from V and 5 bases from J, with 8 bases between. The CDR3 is CAWTLITGELFF. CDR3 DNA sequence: TGTGCCTGGACCCTTATAACCGGGGAGCTGTTTTTT.

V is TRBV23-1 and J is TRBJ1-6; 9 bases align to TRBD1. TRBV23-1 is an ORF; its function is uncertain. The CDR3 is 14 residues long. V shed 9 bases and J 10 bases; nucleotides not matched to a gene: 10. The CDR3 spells CARRPGQGGSPLHF. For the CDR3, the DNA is TGCGCCAGACGACCGGGACAGGGTGGCTCACCCCTCCACTTT.

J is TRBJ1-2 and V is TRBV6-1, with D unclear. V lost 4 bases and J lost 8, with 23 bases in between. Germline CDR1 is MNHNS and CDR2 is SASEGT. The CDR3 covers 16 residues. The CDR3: CASSARELIVGLGYTF. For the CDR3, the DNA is TGTGCCAGCAGTGCCCGGGAACTTATTGTGGGGTTAGGCTACACCTTC.

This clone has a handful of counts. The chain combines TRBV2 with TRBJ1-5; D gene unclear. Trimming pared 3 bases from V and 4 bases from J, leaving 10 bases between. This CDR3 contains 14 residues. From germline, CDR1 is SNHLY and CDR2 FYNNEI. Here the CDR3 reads CASSEGAGNQPQHF. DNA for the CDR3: TGTGCCAGCAGTGAGGGTGCAGGTAATCAGCCCCAGCATTTT.

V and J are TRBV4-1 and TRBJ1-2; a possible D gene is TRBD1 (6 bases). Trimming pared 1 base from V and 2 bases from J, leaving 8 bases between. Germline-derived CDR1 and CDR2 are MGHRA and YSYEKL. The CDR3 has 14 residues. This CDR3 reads CASSQGQENYGYTF. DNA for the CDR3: TGCGCCAGCAGCCAAGGACAGGAGAACTATGGCTACACCTTC.

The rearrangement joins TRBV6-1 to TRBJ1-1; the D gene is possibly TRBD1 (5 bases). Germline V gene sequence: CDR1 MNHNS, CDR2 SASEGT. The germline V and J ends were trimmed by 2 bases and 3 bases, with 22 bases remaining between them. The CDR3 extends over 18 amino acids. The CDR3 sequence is CASSERRDPYPGDTEAFF. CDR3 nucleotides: TGTGCCAGCAGTGAAAGGCGGGACCCCTACCCGGGGGACACTGAAGCTTTCTTT.

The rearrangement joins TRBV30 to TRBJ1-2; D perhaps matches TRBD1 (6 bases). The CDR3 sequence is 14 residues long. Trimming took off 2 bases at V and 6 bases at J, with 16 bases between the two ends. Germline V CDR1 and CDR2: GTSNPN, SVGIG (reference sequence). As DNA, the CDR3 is TGTGCCTGGAGTTCCGGGCAGGGGCTACATGGCTACACCTTC. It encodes CAWSSGQGLHGYTF.

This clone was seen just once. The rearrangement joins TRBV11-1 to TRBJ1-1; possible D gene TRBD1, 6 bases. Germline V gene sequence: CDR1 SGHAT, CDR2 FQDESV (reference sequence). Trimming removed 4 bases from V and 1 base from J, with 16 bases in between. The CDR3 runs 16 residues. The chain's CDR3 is CASSSLTGGRNTEAFF. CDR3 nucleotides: TGTGCCAGCAGCTCCCTGACAGGCGGCCGGAACACTGAAGCTTTCTTT.

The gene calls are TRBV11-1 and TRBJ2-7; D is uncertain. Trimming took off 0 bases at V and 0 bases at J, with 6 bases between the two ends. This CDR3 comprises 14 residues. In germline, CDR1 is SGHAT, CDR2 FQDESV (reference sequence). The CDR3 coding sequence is TGTGCCAGCAGCTTAGCGTCTGTCTCCTACGAGCAGTACTTC. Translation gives CASSLASVSYEQYF.

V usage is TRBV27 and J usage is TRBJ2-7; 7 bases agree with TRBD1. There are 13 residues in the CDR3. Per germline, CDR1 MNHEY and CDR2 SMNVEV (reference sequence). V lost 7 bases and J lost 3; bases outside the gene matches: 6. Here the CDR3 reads CASMGTDNYEQYF. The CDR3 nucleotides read TGTGCCAGCATGGGGACAGATAACTACGAGCAGTACTTC.

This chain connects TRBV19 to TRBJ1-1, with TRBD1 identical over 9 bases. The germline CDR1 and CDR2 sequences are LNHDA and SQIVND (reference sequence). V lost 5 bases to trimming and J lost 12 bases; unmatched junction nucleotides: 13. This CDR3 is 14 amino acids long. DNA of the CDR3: TGTGCCAGTAGTCTCGAGGACAGGGGAAAAGAAACTTTCTTT. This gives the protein CASSLEDRGKETFF.

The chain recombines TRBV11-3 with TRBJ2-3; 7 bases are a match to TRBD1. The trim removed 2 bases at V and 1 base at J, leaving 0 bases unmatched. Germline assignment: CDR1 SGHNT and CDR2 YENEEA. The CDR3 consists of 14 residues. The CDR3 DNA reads TGTGCCAGCAGCTTACAGGGGGGCACAGATACGCAGTATTTT. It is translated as CASSLQGGTDTQYF.

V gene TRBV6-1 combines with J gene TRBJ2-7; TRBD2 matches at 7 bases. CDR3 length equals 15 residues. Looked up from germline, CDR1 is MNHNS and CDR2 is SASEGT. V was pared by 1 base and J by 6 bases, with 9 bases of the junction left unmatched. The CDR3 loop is CASSEGGGTLAEQYF. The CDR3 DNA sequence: TGTGCCAGCAGTGAAGGGGGGGGAACCCTCGCCGAGCAGTACTTC.